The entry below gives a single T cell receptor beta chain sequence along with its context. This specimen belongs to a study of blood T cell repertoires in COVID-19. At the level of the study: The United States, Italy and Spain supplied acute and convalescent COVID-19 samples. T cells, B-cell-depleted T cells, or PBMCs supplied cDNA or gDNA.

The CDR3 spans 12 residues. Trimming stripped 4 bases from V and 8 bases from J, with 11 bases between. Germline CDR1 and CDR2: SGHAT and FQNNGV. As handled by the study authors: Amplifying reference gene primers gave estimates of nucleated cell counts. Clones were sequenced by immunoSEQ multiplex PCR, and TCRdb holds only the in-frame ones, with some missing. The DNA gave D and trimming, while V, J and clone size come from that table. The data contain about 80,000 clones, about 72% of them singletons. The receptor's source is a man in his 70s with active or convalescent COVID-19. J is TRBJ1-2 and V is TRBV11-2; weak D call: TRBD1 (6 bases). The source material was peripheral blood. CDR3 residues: CASSSTQGGYTF. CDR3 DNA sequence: TGTGCCAGCAGCTCAACACAGGGAGGCTACACCTTC.